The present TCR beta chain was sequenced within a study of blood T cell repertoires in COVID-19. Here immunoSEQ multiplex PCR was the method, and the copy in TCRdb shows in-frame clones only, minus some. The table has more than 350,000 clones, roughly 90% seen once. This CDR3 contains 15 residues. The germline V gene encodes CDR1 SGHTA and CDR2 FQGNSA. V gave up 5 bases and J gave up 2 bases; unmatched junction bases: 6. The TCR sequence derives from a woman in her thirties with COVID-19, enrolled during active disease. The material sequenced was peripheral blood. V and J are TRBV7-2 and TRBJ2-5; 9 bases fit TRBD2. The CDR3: CASSGGGVGQETQYF. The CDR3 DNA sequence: TGTGCCAGCAGCGGCGGGGGGGTTGGGCAAGAGACCCAGTACTTC.